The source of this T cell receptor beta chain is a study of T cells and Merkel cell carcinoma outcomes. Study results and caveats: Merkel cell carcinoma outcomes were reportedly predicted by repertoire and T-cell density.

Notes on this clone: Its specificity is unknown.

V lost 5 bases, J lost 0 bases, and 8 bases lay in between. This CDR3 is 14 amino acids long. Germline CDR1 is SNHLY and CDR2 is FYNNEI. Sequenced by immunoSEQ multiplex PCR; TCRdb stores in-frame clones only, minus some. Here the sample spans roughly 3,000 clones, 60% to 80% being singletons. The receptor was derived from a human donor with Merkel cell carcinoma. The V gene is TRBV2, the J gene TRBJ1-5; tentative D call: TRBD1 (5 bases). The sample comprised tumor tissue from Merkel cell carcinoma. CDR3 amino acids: CASSRQYSNQPQHF. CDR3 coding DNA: TGTGCCAGCAGTAGACAGTATAGCAATCAGCCCCAGCATTTT.